The rows below give T cell receptor beta chains drawn from one sample of a study of Graves' ophthalmopathy and Graves' hyperthyroidism. From the multiplex PCR reads, TCRdb called clonotypes with MiXCR, one entry per CDR3 protein. Counted here are about half a million distinct CDR3 sequences, 13% to 15% occurring once; the ten biggest clones make up around 9.8%. The specimen was blood. These TCRs come from a woman aged 25 to 39 with Graves' ophthalmopathy. Each CDR3 is given with its conserved first and last residue. D genes are given only for firm matches. Clone size is given for some rows only: seen once, a few or many times, or a class if the clone is expanded.

v_call	clone_size	d_call	j_call	cdr3_nt	cdr3_aa
TRBV30	many	.	TRBJ1-1	TGTGCCTGGAGTGGTCAGGCGAACACTGAAGCTTTCTTT	CAWSGQANTEAFF
TRBV6-1	.	.	TRBJ2-5	TGTGCCAGCAGGGCGGGATTACAAGAGACCCAGTACTTC	CASRAGLQETQYF
TRBV9	many	TRBD1	TRBJ2-2	TGTGCCAGCAGCTCGGACAGGGGTGGCGGGGAGCTGTTTTTT	CASSSDRGGGELFF
TRBV7-8	few	TRBD1	TRBJ1-5	TGTGCCAGCAGCCAGGGGGCAGGGGGCAATCAGCCCCAGCATTTT	CASSQGAGGNQPQHF
TRBV20-1	.	.	TRBJ2-5	TGCAGTGCCGGCCATGACCTCAGCGTGGATACCCAGTACTTC	CSAGHDLSVDTQYF
TRBV2	many	TRBD1	TRBJ1-2	TGTGCCAGCAGTGGGACAGGGACCGTTGGAGGGACCTTC	CASSGTGTVGGTF
TRBV28	many	TRBD1	TRBJ1-5	TGTGCCAGCAGTCCTGCCGGGACAGGGAGCAATCAGCCCCAGCATTTT	CASSPAGTGSNQPQHF
TRBV20-1	.	.	TRBJ2-7	TGCAGTGCTTCCGAGTGGGACGAGCAGTACTTC	CSASEWDEQYF
TRBV20-1	.	.	TRBJ2-5	TGCAGTGCTAGAGATCTGGGTACCAGAGAGACCCAGTACTTC	CSARDLGTRETQYF
TRBV12-3/TRBV12-4	many	.	TRBJ2-7	TGTGCCAGCGGACCCCGGGACCGCTACGAGCAGTACTTC	CASGPRDRYEQYF
TRBV10-3	many	TRBD1	TRBJ1-2	TGTGCCATCACCGGGACAGCTAACTATGGCTACACCTTC	CAITGTANYGYTF
TRBV5-1	many	TRBD2	TRBJ2-5	TGCGCCAGCAGCAAAGGGACTAGCAAAGAGACCCAGTACTTC	CASSKGTSKETQYF
TRBV19	many	.	TRBJ2-7	TGTGCCAGTAGGGGAGCGTTCGAGCAGTACTTC	CASRGAFEQYF
TRBV27	many	.	TRBJ1-1	TGTGCCAGCAAAGCTGCCAGATCCTTGAACACTGAAGCTTTCTTT	CASKAARSLNTEAFF
TRBV19	many	.	TRBJ2-6	TGTGCCAGTCAAATCTCTGGGGCCAACGTCCTGACTTTC	CASQISGANVLTF
TRBV15	.	.	TRBJ1-1	TGTGCCACCAGCGGGGCAGGGTTCACTGAAGCTTTCTTT	CATSGAGFTEAFF
TRBV28	many	.	TRBJ1-5	TGTGCCAGCAGTTTACCCTCGGAGGCGCCCCAGCATTTT	CASSLPSEAPQHF
TRBV28	many	.	TRBJ1-2	TGTGCCAGCAGCCCCGCGGGAGGGGTAAACTATGGCTACACCTTC	CASSPAGGVNYGYTF
TRBV19	many	TRBD2	TRBJ2-7	TGTGCCAGCGACCTCGGGAGGACCGAGCAGTACTTC	CASDLGRTEQYF
TRBV3-1	.	.	TRBJ2-5	TGTGCCAGCAGGCGCCGCGGGACACCATTCCCTCCCCAGTACTTC	CASRRRGTPFPPQYF
TRBV19	many	.	TRBJ1-1	TGTGCCTCCCGGGGGGCATCGTGGGCTTTCTTT	CASRGASWAFF
TRBV11-2	many	.	TRBJ2-2	TGTGCCAGCAGCTTAGATCTGGGGGGGCTGACCGGGGAGCTGTTTTTT	CASSLDLGGLTGELFF
TRBV12-3/TRBV12-4	.	TRBD2	TRBJ2-7	TGTGCCAGCAGTTTAGGCGTGACTAGCGGGAGGACCGGTGAGCAGTACTTC	CASSLGVTSGRTGEQYF
TRBV5-1	many	TRBD1	TRBJ2-7	TGCGCCAGCAGTCCGAAGACAGGGGGCTACGAGCAGTACTTC	CASSPKTGGYEQYF
TRBV28	many	TRBD1	TRBJ1-2	TGTGCCAGCAGCCCTGGACAGGGGGTTCTAGGCTACACCTTC	CASSPGQGVLGYTF
TRBV11-2	many	.	TRBJ1-5	TGTGCCAGCAGCTTAGATTGGGCCAGCCCCCAGCATTTT	CASSLDWASPQHF
TRBV5-1	many	.	TRBJ2-2	TGCGCCAGCAGCCTAATCAAATATACAGGCGATCTGGTCACCGGGGAGCTGTTTTTT	CASSLIKYTGDLVTGELFF
TRBV5-1	few	.	TRBJ2-3	TGCGCCAGCAGGAACACAGATACGCAGTATTTT	CASRNTDTQYF
TRBV20-1	many	TRBD1	TRBJ2-5	TGCAGTGCTTTACTACAGGGGGATAACCCTGCGGGGACCCAGTACTTC	CSALLQGDNPAGTQYF
TRBV6-5	many	.	TRBJ2-7	TGTGCCAGCAGGTTGACTAGATTCTACGAGCAGTACTTC	CASRLTRFYEQYF
TRBV27	.	.	TRBJ2-7	TGTGCCAGCAGTTCCCTAGACAGAATCTACGAGCAGTACTTC	CASSSLDRIYEQYF
TRBV5-1	few	TRBD1	TRBJ2-3	TGCGCCAGCAGCTTGGTGGGGACAGGGGCAGTTGATACGCAGTATTTT	CASSLVGTGAVDTQYF
TRBV3-1	many	.	TRBJ1-2	TGTGCCAGCAGCCAAGATCTCAGTAACTATGGCTACACCTTC	CASSQDLSNYGYTF
TRBV13	many	.	TRBJ2-5	TGTGCCAGCAGCCCCCCCGTCCTAGGGGACCAAGAGACCCAGTACTTC	CASSPPVLGDQETQYF
TRBV28	many	TRBD2	TRBJ2-5	TGTGCCAGCACCCCCGCGGGGGGGTTCCAAGAGACCCAGTACTTC	CASTPAGGFQETQYF
TRBV6-1	.	.	TRBJ1-1	TGTGCCAGCAGAACTCACGGGGGGGTGAACACTGAAGCTTTCTTT	CASRTHGGVNTEAFF
TRBV6-6	many	TRBD2	TRBJ2-2	TGTGCCAGCAGAGCTAATCAGGGAGTTGGCGGGAGGGCCCCCACCGGGGAGCTGTTTTTT	CASRANQGVGGRAPTGELFF
TRBV18	many	.	TRBJ2-7	TGTGCCAGCTCACCGCAGGACGGCTACGAGCAGTACTTC	CASSPQDGYEQYF
TRBV13	many	.	TRBJ1-1	TGTGCCAGCAGCTTAGGTCCCAAGAACACTGAAGCTTTCTTT	CASSLGPKNTEAFF
TRBV27	many	TRBD1	TRBJ1-3	TGTGCCAGCAGTTTTACAGGGGGCGATGGAAACACCATATATTTT	CASSFTGGDGNTIYF
TRBV20-1	many	TRBD1	TRBJ2-5	TGCAGTGCAACCCTCAGGGGGAATGATGAGACCCAGTACTTC	CSATLRGNDETQYF
TRBV9	.	TRBD2	TRBJ2-7	TGTGCCAGCAGCGTAGGAGGGACTAGCGGGGCCGGGCCCTACGAGCAGTACTTC	CASSVGGTSGAGPYEQYF
TRBV6-1	many	.	TRBJ1-2	TGTGCCAGCATGGAGGTACCGCCTAACTATGGCTACACCTTC	CASMEVPPNYGYTF
TRBV3-1	many	TRBD1	TRBJ1-3	TGTGCCAGCAGCCTCATGGGACAGGGAGCATCTGGAAACACCATATATTTT	CASSLMGQGASGNTIYF
TRBV20-1	many	.	TRBJ2-5	TGCAGTGTTAAGAAGGGCCAAGAGACCCAGTACTTC	CSVKKGQETQYF
TRBV7-9	many	TRBD1	TRBJ1-2	TGTGCCAGCAGCACCACCAGGGGGTCGCCCTATGGCTACACCTTC	CASSTTRGSPYGYTF
TRBV28	many	.	TRBJ2-4	TGTGCCAGCAGTTTTGGCAGTCTAGCCAAAAACATTCAGTACTTC	CASSFGSLAKNIQYF
TRBV5-1	many	.	TRBJ2-5	TGCGCCAGCAGCAGCAGAGGTGGAATCCAAGAGACCCAGTACTTC	CASSSRGGIQETQYF
TRBV9	many	.	TRBJ2-7	TGTGCCAGCAGCACTCAAGACGGCGGATCCTACGAGCAGTACTTC	CASSTQDGGSYEQYF
TRBV4-1	many	.	TRBJ1-1	TGCGCCAGCAGCCAAGGAAGGCAGGCTGAAGCTTTCTTT	CASSQGRQAEAFF
TRBV12-3/TRBV12-4	many	.	TRBJ2-2	TGTGCCAGCAGTCCACAGGGTGGGGAGCTGTTTTTT	CASSPQGGELFF
TRBV2	many	.	TRBJ2-2	TGTGCCAGCAGTGAGGACAGTTATTTGCGGGAGCTGTTTTTT	CASSEDSYLRELFF
TRBV12-3/TRBV12-4	.	.	TRBJ1-5	TGTGCCAGCAGGCAGACAGATTATAGCAATCAGCCCCAGCATTTT	CASRQTDYSNQPQHF
TRBV12-3/TRBV12-4	.	TRBD1	TRBJ2-7	TGTGCCAGCAGTTCGTCCTCCGCGGGACAGGGGTACGAGCAGTACTTC	CASSSSSAGQGYEQYF
TRBV12-3/TRBV12-4	many	.	TRBJ1-2	TGTGCCAGCAAAAGGGGGTCCAACTATGGCTACACCTTC	CASKRGSNYGYTF
TRBV18	many	.	TRBJ2-7	TGTGCCAGCTCACTAACTCGGCACTACGAGCAGTACTTC	CASSLTRHYEQYF
TRBV27	few	TRBD1	TRBJ2-7	TGTGCCAGCATCTCAAAGGGGGCGAGCACCGAGCAGTACTTC	CASISKGASTEQYF
TRBV27	many	TRBD1	TRBJ1-6	TGTGCCAGCAGTTCATGGCAGGGGGCTGGAAATTCACCCCTCCACTTT	CASSSWQGAGNSPLHF
TRBV6-1	many	TRBD1	TRBJ1-1	TGTGCCAGCAGTCCCAACAGGGGGCCACCTGAAGCTTTCTTT	CASSPNRGPPEAFF